These T cell receptor beta chains were read from a single sample in a study of blood T cells in healthy people across ages. TCRdb redid the calling of the 5' RACE reads with MiXCR, one entry per CDR3 protein. The sample shows about 560,000 distinct CDR3 sequences, roughly a quarter of them seen only once. The sample was also reused in another study, on T cells of mothers and their children.

Sequenced material: blood. These receptors all stem from a boy aged 2 to 10 in good health. The CDR3 runs from the conserved cysteine through the conserved F or W.

J,V,CDR3
TRBJ1-2,TRBV6-5,CASTRDTYGYTF
TRBJ2-5,TRBV7-8,CASSRGSSGWYQETQYF
TRBJ2-3,TRBV5-1,CASSPRHPTAGTDTQYF
TRBJ2-1,TRBV12-5,CASGLRGLRLAGGYNEQFF
TRBJ2-7,TRBV20-1,CSAATVGYYEQYF
TRBJ2-4,TRBV9,CASSVGSSKNIQYF
TRBJ2-1,TRBV20-1,CSARKEDSYNEQFF
NA,TRBV9,CASSVDGGSYEQYF
TRBJ2-5,TRBV5-1,CASIGQDQETQYF
TRBJ2-5,TRBV14,CASSQVTSGPQETQYF
TRBJ1-1,TRBV6-6,CASRSETGLNTEAFF
TRBJ1-2,TRBV30,CAWDSLRGAPVGYTF
TRBJ2-5,TRBV12-5,CASGLMSGRAGTQYF
TRBJ2-5,TRBV7-9,CASSSPDPQSQETQYF
TRBJ2-4,TRBV14,CASSPASAGGWNIQYF
TRBJ1-3,TRBV6-6,CASSYEGISNTIYF
TRBJ2-7,TRBV18,CASSPRTVSDEQYF
NA,TRBV20-1,CSARDLAGVSNEQYF
TRBJ2-2,TRBV5-1,CASSLSRGATGALFF
TRBJ2-7,TRBV7-9,CASSPRQGAYEQYF
TRBJ1-2,TRBV12-3/TRBV12-4,CASSKDRGGYTF
TRBJ1-1,TRBV5-5,CASSLEGVGRAFF
TRBJ2-5,TRBV7-2,CASSLKSGGKETQYF
NA,TRBV11-2,CASSPQGSEETQYF
TRBJ1-1,TRBV14,CASSQGVRTEAFF
TRBJ2-7,TRBV29-1,CSASSSYEQYF
TRBJ2-5,TRBV12-3/TRBV12-4,CASSRTGGRETQYF
TRBJ1-2,TRBV20-1,CSAPPGDLSGYTF
TRBJ1-2,TRBV4-3,CASSLRSGYGYTF
NA,TRBV12-3/TRBV12-4,CASSFTRYNEQFF
NA,TRBV28,CASSSPGAEETQYF
TRBJ2-1,TRBV27,CASSPIFPAGGPHNEQFF
TRBJ2-5,TRBV14,CASSQELAETQYF
TRBJ1-1,TRBV12-3/TRBV12-4,CASSLPISGTEAFF
TRBJ1-2,TRBV27,CASSPGHFYGYTF
TRBJ2-1,TRBV7-2,CASSLGLAAWDEQFF
TRBJ2-3,TRBV7-9,CASSLVTGQVDTQYF
TRBJ2-1,TRBV6-6,CASALTYNEQFF
TRBJ2-5,TRBV6-6,CASSYRRSGLQETQYF
TRBJ1-2,TRBV20-1,CSASGSPGADYGYTF
TRBJ2-6,TRBV3-1,CASSQDGGANVLTF
TRBJ1-2,TRBV29-1,CSVELGYGYTF
TRBJ2-5,TRBV7-9,CASSLAPGTGPTREQYF
TRBJ1-2,TRBV4-2,CASSQPKASRGYTF
TRBJ2-4,TRBV5-1,CASSSGTSGGLAKNIQYF
TRBJ2-7,TRBV12-3/TRBV12-4,CASSPFGIYEQYF